What follows describes a single TCR beta chain. Its antigen remains unidentified. The data were obtained in a study of CD8 T cells in Susac syndrome. Looking at the study overall: Susac syndrome patients were untreated, on corticosteroids with some adding intravenous immunoglobulin, or on intravenous immunoglobulin only. Whole-study findings and limits: None of the CD4+ T cell repertoires in Susac syndrome showed clonal expansion.

The germline gives CDR1 MNHEY, CDR2 SMNVEV (reference sequence). There are 14 residues in the CDR3. V was shortened by 2 bases and J by 2 bases, with 8 bases between the two germline ends. Reverse transcription of 0.5 to 1 ug RNA was performed with random hexamers. TCRdb re-derived calls from the immunoSEQ multiplex PCR reads in MiXCR, one entry per CDR3 protein. Of some 150,000 distinct CDR3 sequences listed, roughly 95% are singletons. TCR beta sequencing was performed on blood CD8+ and CD4+ T cells. The TEMRA cells underwent FACS enrichment, while the CD8+ and CD4+ T cells underwent negative isolation.

This TCR came from a human donor with Susac syndrome. Sequencing was done on a sample of CD4+ T cells from PBMCs. V and J are TRBV27 and TRBJ2-3, with no clear D. The CDR3 loop reads CASSLPGVTDTQYF. DNA of the CDR3: TGTGCCAGCAGTTTACCCGGCGTCACAGATACGCAGTATTTT.